This TCR beta chain stems from a study of regulatory T cells in long-lasting Graves disease (dated by TCRdb to 2020 to 2022). Background on the whole study: Antithyroid drugs had been taken for less than 3 months by newly diagnosed Graves' disease patients. Persistent Graves' disease patients were compared with newly diagnosed Graves' disease patients by peripheral blood TCR sequencing and RNA sequencing. The study was registered as a clinical trial and conducted in China. TCR sequencing covered around 13 persistent and around 20 newly diagnosed Graves' disease patients, around 33 samples in total. Overall study results and their limits: Sequencing and analysis were limited to the TCR beta chain. The small sample size was acknowledged by the authors as a limitation that may reduce accuracy. Persistent disease showed preferential use of TRBV28, TRBJ1-2 and TRBJ2-5, whereas newly diagnosed disease favored TRBV20-1 and TRBJ2-1. Lower TCR Shannon entropy and fewer highly expanded clones were observed in persistent Graves' disease patients than in newly diagnosed patients, which suggested clonal expansion. More public clonotypes were shared among persistent patients (roughly 2,700) than among newly diagnosed patients (roughly 960). Because the primary lesion, thyroid tissue, could not be accessed, the study looked at peripheral blood alone.

The trim is 7 bases for V and 5 bases for J, with a gap of 14 bases between the germline ends. The CDR3, cysteine through phenylalanine, is 13 amino acids long. Only the CDR3 portion is preserved as DNA: 39 bases, with reading frame beginning at the first base. The germline V gene supplies CDR1 SGHAT and CDR2 FQNNGV. The sample's time point label, decoded: newly diagnosed GD, antithyroid drugs for less than 3 months. For both TCR sequencing and RNA sequencing, RNA was extracted from PBMCs in TRIzol. The diagnosis of Graves' disease followed American Thyroid Association guidelines. The patients came from an endocrinology department in Xi'an, China. Each patient gave about 8.1 milliliters of peripheral blood, collected in an EDTA anticoagulant tube. Ficoll Paque Plus density gradient separation was used to isolate PBMCs, and no additional T cell sorting was done. An Agilent 2100 Bioanalyzer and agarose gel were used to check RNA quality, while a NanoDrop 2000 measured RNA concentration.

Receptors were amplified or captured by multiplex PCR. TCRdb records Illumina HiSeq 4000 as the sequencer. To build TCR beta libraries, CDR3 regions were amplified by Arm-PCR using iRepertoire HTBI primers. Gel purification was performed on PCR products prior to sequencing. Concerning the study's data processing: A total of 62 TRBV and some 15 TRBJ segments were identified across samples and were used for gene usage analysis of CDR3 amino acid clonotypes. COPE and FqMerger were used to merge the filtered high-quality paired reads into contigs. BLAST was used to align contigs to IMGT TRBV, TRBD and TRBJ reference genes, and CDR3 was defined according to IMGT. Clonotypes above 0.1% frequency were classified as highly expanded clones. Shannon entropy was used to measure repertoire diversity, and the Gini coefficient was used to measure V-J evenness. Clonotypes shared by more than one individual were considered public. TCRdb's own reprocessing of the public reads used fastp at Q25 and MiXCR and kept productive beta chains. When rows share a CDR3 protein, they turn into one entry using the most common DNA and genes. The V and J calls and clone size are TCRdb's, not the authors'. The sample yields hundreds of thousands of distinct CDR3 sequences; about 15% were counted once. About 12% of the sample rests with the top ten.

In this sample, this clonotype turned up many times. The clone's antigen remains unknown. It has no much larger one-base neighbor in the sample; base qualities were not kept. This sample was shared with a second study, whose subject was T cells in Graves' hyperthyroidism and ophthalmopathy. The second paper further reports: Stable Graves' hyperthyroidism was defined as the absence of progression to ophthalmopathy over 18 months of follow-up. Hyperthyroidism patients were newly diagnosed, with disease duration under 2 months, and aged 18 to 65 years. Any patient with an uncontrolled infection, another autoimmune disease, pregnancy or lactation was excluded. Diagnoses relied on clinical symptoms, serum thyroxine and TRAb, thyroid ultrasound and orbital computed tomography. For the first round of RT-PCR on the TCR CDR3, the HTBI primer set was used together with the Qiagen OneStep RT-PCR kit. Blood samples also contained most of the expanded thyroid clonotypes (frequency above 0.001), which suggests that blood repertoires may reflect thyroid immune responses. Ophthalmopathy was separated from stable hyperthyroidism by a 13 V-J signature model, with approximately 89% sensitivity and about 81% specificity obtained in cross-validation and 80%/75% obtained in testing. During validation, the model predicted progression to ophthalmopathy a median of approximately six months ahead of onset, with around 71% sensitivity and 72% to 80% specificity. A discovery cohort of roughly 96 patients, 43 with Graves' ophthalmopathy and approximately 60 with stable Graves' hyperthyroidism, was used to find distinguishing TCR V-J signatures. Prospective prediction of ophthalmopathy was tested in an independent validation cohort consisting of some 19 hyperthyroidism patients and 15 to 17 patients who later progressed to ophthalmopathy. The approximately 98 discovery patients were randomly divided into training and test sets at a 7:3 ratio. In about 6 Graves' hyperthyroidism patients, the study also compared T-cell repertoires from thyroid tissue with T-cell repertoires from blood. Once sampling was done, hyperthyroidism patients were given methimazole at a starting dose of 30 mg daily, whereas ophthalmopathy patients were given high-dose intravenous methylprednisolone. The libraries were constructed in a second round of multiplex PCR and then size-selected and purified. The libraries were sequenced on an Illumina HiSeq2000 using paired-end 100 bp reads. SOAPnuke was used to process the raw data, with reads discarded if the reads contained adapters or uncalled bases, had a mean Phred below 15, or lacked an exact constant-primer or identifier match. High-quality paired reads were merged with COPE v1.2.5, and unique nucleotide sequences were defined as clonotypes. MiTCR v1.1 was used to align the clonotypes against IMGT TRBV, TRBD and TRBJ reference segments. The analysis was restricted to V-J combinations with a frequency above 0.0001, which together covered 99% to 99.2% of the repertoires. A TCS score was defined as the ratio of F50 (clonal expansion) to E x V (chaos), with BLOSUM62-based TCRdist applied between CDR3 peptides within each V-J. Welch's t-statistics and random forest reduced just over 500 V-J features to fewer than 15, which were used in a naive Bayes classifier (R e1071). Sample size was not statistically predetermined, and blinding of investigators to group allocation was not performed. The paper describes TCR Vbeta CDR3 sequencing of about 140 peripheral blood samples, made up of 43 ophthalmopathy patients, 70 to 75 hyperthyroidism patients and approximately 17 progressor patients.

Sequenced material: peripheral blood mononuclear cells (PBMCs), taken at new diagnosis, from a patient treated with antithyroid drugs. Recombination joined TRBV11-2 with TRBJ2-5; D gene: possibly TRBD2, on 5 matching bases. This sequence was found in a man aged 18 to 30 with Graves disease. Donor details come from another sample of the same person, matched by shared clones. The CDR3: CASNPDLKETQYF. The base sequence is TGTGCCAGCAACCCGGACTTAAAGGAGACCCAGTACTTC.